The source of this TCR beta chain is a study of CD8 T cells in Susac syndrome. The T cells that were sequenced for TCR beta were CD8+ and CD4+ cells from blood. The CD8+ and CD4+ T cells were isolated magnetically using a negative isolation approach, whereas the TEMRA cells were enriched by FACS. V lost 10 bases to trimming and J lost 5 bases; unmatched junction nucleotides: 18. Per germline, CDR1 SNHLY and CDR2 FYNNEI. This CDR3 has 17 amino acids. RNA amounts of about 0.5 to 1 ug underwent reverse transcription with random hexamers. TCRdb re-analysed the immunoSEQ multiplex PCR reads in MiXCR, keeping a single row per CDR3 protein. The sample contains just over 300,000 distinct CDR3 sequences, around 90% of which appear only once.

The chain is built from TRBV2 and TRBJ2-5; 11 bases are a match to TRBD2. This receptor was taken from a human donor with multiple sclerosis. Specimen: CD4+ T cells from PBMCs. The CDR3 spells CATQVGQLAGVRETQYF. In nucleotides, the CDR3 is TGTGCCACCCAAGTGGGACAACTAGCGGGAGTCCGGGAGACCCAGTACTTC.